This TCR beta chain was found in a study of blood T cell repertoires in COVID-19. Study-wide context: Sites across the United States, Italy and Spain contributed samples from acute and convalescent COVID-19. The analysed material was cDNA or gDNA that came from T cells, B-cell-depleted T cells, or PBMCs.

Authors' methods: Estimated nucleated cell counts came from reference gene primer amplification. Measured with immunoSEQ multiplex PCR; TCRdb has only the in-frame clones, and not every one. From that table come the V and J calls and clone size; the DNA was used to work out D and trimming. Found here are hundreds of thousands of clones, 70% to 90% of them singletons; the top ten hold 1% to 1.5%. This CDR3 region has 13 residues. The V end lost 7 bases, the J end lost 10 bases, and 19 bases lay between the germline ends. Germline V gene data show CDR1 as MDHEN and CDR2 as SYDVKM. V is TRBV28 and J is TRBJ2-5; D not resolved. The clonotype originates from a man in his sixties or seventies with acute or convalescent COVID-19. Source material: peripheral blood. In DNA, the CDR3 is TGTGCCAGCACTCGGGTGTTTCGCGAAAACCAGTACTTC. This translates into CASTRVFRENQYF.